The rows below give T cell receptor beta chains drawn from one sample of a study of cytomegalovirus exposure and HLA in healthy donors. Only in-frame clones appear in the TCRdb table, and some are missing; sequencing was by immunoSEQ multiplex PCR. The table lists approximately 170,000 clones, approximately 65% of them singletons. The specimen sequenced was PBMCs. These receptors came from a man aged 35 to 55 in good health and CMV-seronegative. Both conserved end residues are part of each CDR3. The D gene is left open where the match is weak. The size entry is marked missing in some rows and otherwise reads once, few, many or a size class.

TRBJ2-1 | TRBV28 | TRBD2 | NA | CASSETSGGASEQFF | TGTGCCAGCAGTGAGACTAGCGGGGGGGCGTCTGAGCAGTTCTTC
TRBJ1-2 | TRBV5-4 | TRBD1 | NA | CASNLAGRGLAYGYTF | TGTGCCAGCAACTTGGCAGGCAGGGGGCTTGCGTATGGCTACACCTTC
TRBJ1-1 | TRBV7-9 | NA | NA | CSSSPTTGDTEAFF | TGTTCCAGCAGCCCTACGACAGGTGACACTGAAGCTTTCTTT
TRBJ1-5 | TRBV2 | TRBD1 | NA | CASSADRVNQPQHF | TGTGCCAGCAGTGCGGACAGGGTAAATCAGCCCCAGCATTTT
TRBJ2-1 | TRBV5-1 | TRBD1 | NA | CASSLPTPTSPQGSYNEQFF | TGCGCCAGCAGCTTGCCCACGCCCACAAGTCCACAGGGGTCCTACAATGAGCAGTTCTTC
TRBJ1-2 | TRBV7-2 | NA | NA | CASSAVQGYVGYTF | TGTGCCAGCAGCGCAGTTCAGGGGTACGTCGGCTACACCTTC
TRBJ2-7 | TRBV21-1 | NA | NA | CASSKTPRPYEQYF | TGTGCCAGCAGCAAGACCCCGCGGCCCTACGAGCAGTACTTC
TRBJ1-1 | TRBV29-1 | NA | NA | CSVGGGSTEAFF | TGCAGCGTGGGCGGGGGGAGCACTGAAGCTTTCTTT
TRBJ2-1 | TRBV30 | NA | NA | CAWSSGVNLGLGNEQFF | TGTGCCTGGAGTTCCGGGGTTAATTTGGGGTTGGGCAATGAGCAGTTCTTC
TRBJ1-2 | TRBV28 | NA | few | CASSFDPGGGSYGYTF | TGTGCCAGCAGTTTCGACCCCGGTGGGGGCTCCTATGGCTACACCTTC
TRBJ2-7 | TRBV7-9 | TRBD2 | once | CASGWETSRHEQYF | TGTGCCTCGGGGTGGGAGACTAGCAGGCACGAGCAGTACTTC
TRBJ1-1 | TRBV30 | NA | NA | CAGVLIETEAFF | TGTGCCGGAGTCCTAATAGAGACTGAAGCTTTCTTT
TRBJ2-7 | TRBV11-3 | TRBD2 | NA | CASSLSGTNYEQYF | TGTGCCAGCAGCTTAAGCGGGACGAACTACGAGCAGTACTTC
TRBJ1-2 | TRBV19 | TRBD1 | once | CASTSTPQGGYGYTF | TGTGCCAGTACCTCCACCCCTCAGGGGGGCTATGGCTACACCTTC
TRBJ1-4 | TRBV28 | TRBD1 | NA | CASLDRGREKLFF | TGTGCCAGCTTAGACAGGGGGCGCGAAAAACTGTTTTTT
TRBJ2-7 | TRBV7-3 | NA | NA | CASSLRGGSPSYEQYF | TGTGCCAGCAGCTTAAGAGGAGGGAGTCCGTCCTACGAGCAGTACTTC
TRBJ2-7 | TRBV5-4 | NA | few | CASSLKDRTYEQYF | TGTGCCAGCAGCTTAAAGGACAGAACCTACGAGCAGTACTTC
TRBJ2-2 | TRBV6-4 | TRBD1 | NA | CASSPRTGSTGELFF | TGTGCCAGCAGTCCGCGGACAGGGAGCACCGGGGAGCTGTTTTTT
TRBJ2-2 | TRBV7-3 | NA | NA | CASSLTISGRGNTGELFF | TGTGCCAGCAGCTTAACTATCTCGGGGCGGGGGAACACCGGGGAGCTGTTTTTT
TRBJ1-4 | TRBV2 | TRBD1 | NA | CASSLQGANEKLFF | TGTGCCAGCAGCTTACAGGGGGCTAATGAAAAACTGTTTTTT
TRBJ1-1 | TRBV7-9 | NA | NA | CASSRAGGPNTEAFF | TGTGCCAGCAGCCGCGCGGGGGGGCCGAACACTGAAGCTTTCTTT
TRBJ1-2 | TRBV4-3 | NA | few | CASSQELDTRHGYTF | TGCGCCAGCAGCCAAGAATTGGACACAAGACATGGCTACACCTTC
TRBJ2-5 | TRBV7-2 | TRBD1 | NA | CASSFGTGVKTQYF | TGTGCCAGCAGCTTTGGGACAGGGGTTAAGACCCAGTACTTC
TRBJ2-3 | TRBV11-3 | TRBD2 | once | CASSLGGGGAVDTQYF | TGTGCCAGCAGCTTAGGTGGCGGGGGGGCAGTAGATACGCAGTATTTT
TRBJ1-1 | TRBV6-5 | NA | few | CASRRGMNTEAFF | TGTGCCAGCAGAAGGGGGATGAACACTGAAGCTTTCTTT
TRBJ1-1 | TRBV2 | NA | NA | CASSVKVVRDTEAFF | TGTGCCAGCAGTGTAAAGGTGGTGAGGGACACTGAAGCTTTCTTT
TRBJ1-3 | TRBV28 | NA | once | CASSGGSGNTIYF | TGTGCCAGCAGTGGGGGGTCTGGAAACACCATATATTTT
TRBJ2-7 | TRBV10-3 | TRBD2 | NA | CAISSGKDSYEQYF | TGTGCCATCAGTAGCGGGAAAGACTCCTACGAGCAGTACTTC
TRBJ2-5 | TRBV7-2 | NA | NA | CASSLGTAGRETQYF | TGTGCCAGCAGCCTCGGGACGGCGGGGCGGGAGACCCAGTACTTC